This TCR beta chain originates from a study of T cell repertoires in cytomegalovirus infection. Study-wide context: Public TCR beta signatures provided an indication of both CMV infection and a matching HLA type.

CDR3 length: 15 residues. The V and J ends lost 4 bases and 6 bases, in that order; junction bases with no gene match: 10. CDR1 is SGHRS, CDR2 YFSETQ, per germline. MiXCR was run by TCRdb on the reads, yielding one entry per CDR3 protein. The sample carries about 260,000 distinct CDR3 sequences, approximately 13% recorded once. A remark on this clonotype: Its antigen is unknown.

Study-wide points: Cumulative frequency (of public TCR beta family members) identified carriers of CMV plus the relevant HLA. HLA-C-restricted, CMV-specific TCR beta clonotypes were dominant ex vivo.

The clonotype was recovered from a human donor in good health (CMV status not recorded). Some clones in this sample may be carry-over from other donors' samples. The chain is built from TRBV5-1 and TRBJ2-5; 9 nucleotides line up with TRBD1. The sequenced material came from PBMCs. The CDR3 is CASSDSGTGKKTQYF. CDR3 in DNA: TGCGCCAGCAGCGATTCCGGGACAGGGAAAAAGACCCAGTACTTC.